This T cell receptor beta chain was captured in a study of OX40 agonist ivuxolimab in advanced cancers. Whole-study context: Hepatocellular carcinoma, melanoma, renal cell or head and neck cancer was diagnosed in the dose-escalation patients. Among those enrolled, mean age was about 63 years (range roughly 20 to 85) and approximately 83% were male. Study-wide findings and caveats: Relative to CD4+ cells, CD8+ T cells on average had more expanded clones.

Concerning this clone: Its antigen is as yet unknown.

In germline, CDR1 is LNHNV, CDR2 YYDKDF (reference sequence). V was cut by 3 bases and J by 4 bases, with 15 bases left in between. The CDR3 is 16 residues long. The table came from immunoSEQ multiplex PCR; TCRdb's copy has only in-frame clones and leaves some out. The sample records some 42,000 clones, more than 75% being singletons. The study sampled blood at baseline, cycle 4 day 1, and cycle 7 day 1. The source material was CD4+ or CD8+ T cells sorted from blood, sampled in a trial of the OX40 agonist ivuxolimab. The chain carries TRBV15 and TRBJ1-4; D is undetermined. This receptor was identified in an adult with an advanced solid tumor such as melanoma, head and neck, liver or kidney cancer. The CDR3 DNA follows: TGTGCCACCAGCAGGAAGGTCGGGTCCTATAATGAAAAACTGTTTTTT. The encoded protein is CATSRKVGSYNEKLFF.